This entry lists 29 T cell receptor beta chains sequenced from one sample in a study of T cells after yellow fever vaccination. TCRdb fed the 5' RACE reads into MiXCR, producing one record per CDR3 protein. The sample records about 26,000 distinct CDR3 sequences, over 3.5% being singletons. Sequencing was performed on PBMCs, either bulk or a sorted T-cell subset (CD4+, CD8+, memory, or dextramer-sorted; not recorded which), taken on the day of the yellow fever booster vaccination. These receptor sequences come from a man aged 18 to 35 who received the YFV17D yellow fever vaccine.

This clonotype was seen at least ten times. In DNA form, the CDR3 reads TGTGCCAGCACTCGGCGGGGGTACCCAGATACGCAGTATTTT. This translates into CASTRRGYPDTQYF. The chain links TRBV7-9 to TRBJ2-3, with 7 bases that match TRBD2. The CDR3 has 14 residues. The V gene end was trimmed by 7 bases and the J gene end by 4 bases; junction bases not matched to a gene: 8. Germline V gene lookup returns CDR1 SEHNR and CDR2 FQNEAQ (reference sequence).

This clonotype showed up many times. The chain links TRBV3-1 to TRBJ2-1; TRBD1 or TRBD2 may be the D gene (7 bases each). The CDR3 extends over 14 amino acids. Germline V gene lookup returns CDR1 LGHDT and CDR2 YNNKEL (reference sequence). Trimming cost V 1 base and J 8 bases, with 12 bases left between them. The CDR3 DNA reads TGTGCCAGCAGCCAAGCAGCAGGGGGGGATGAGCAGTTCTTC. Its translation: CASSQAAGGDEQFF.

This clonotype was seen a handful of times. The CDR3, as DNA: TGTGCCAGCAGTCCCCATGTTGGGGTTTACAATGAGCAGTTCTTC. Translation: CASSPHVGVYNEQFF. This chain links TRBV6-2 or TRBV6-3 with TRBJ2-1; D unresolved. The V and J ends lost 5 bases and 4 bases respectively, with 15 bases between them. Germline V gene sequence: CDR1 MNHEY, CDR2 SVGEGT. The CDR3 has 15 amino acids.

The sample holds many counts of this clonotype. The gene calls are TRBV6-2 or TRBV6-3 and TRBJ1-3; the match to TRBD1 covers 8 bases. This CDR3 is built from 17 residues. In germline, CDR1 is MNHEY, CDR2 SVGEGT. V was clipped by 6 bases and J by 1 base; unmatched bases: 11. CDR3 region: CASRSTPDRASGNTIYF. The CDR3, as DNA: TGTGCCAGCAGATCTACTCCGGACAGGGCTTCTGGAAACACCATATATTTT.

The genes are TRBV7-2 and TRBJ2-3, with TRBD1 matching 7 bases. V was pared by 1 base and J by 2 bases, with 3 bases of the junction left unmatched. The CDR3 runs to 15 residues. Germline V lookup: CDR1 SGHTA, CDR2 FQGNSA. As DNA, the CDR3 is TGTGCCAGCAGCTTAGTCGGGACAGTCACAGATACGCAGTATTTT. Its translation is CASSLVGTVTDTQYF.

There are a few counts of this clonotype. The chain carries TRBV5-1 and TRBJ2-1; 11 bases are a match to TRBD1. Germline trimming cut 3 bases from V and 4 bases from J; bases unmatched to any gene: 6. The CDR3 is 16 residues long. Germline assignment: CDR1 SGHRS and CDR2 YFSETQ. Written as DNA, the CDR3 is TGCGCCAGCAGCTGGTCGGGACAGGGGGTATACAATGAGCAGTTCTTC. This encodes CASSWSGQGVYNEQFF. Using reference TRBV5-1 and TRBJ2-1 for the parts outside the CDR3, the full variable domain is KAGVTQTPRYLIKTRGQQVTLSCSPISGHRSVSWYQQTPGQGLQFLFEYFSETQRNKGNFPGRFSGRQFSNSRSEMNVSTLELGDSALYLCASSWSGQGVYNEQFFGPGTRLTVL.

This clonotype has at least ten counts. The chain carries TRBV7-2 and TRBJ1-2; no firm D call. V gave up 1 base and J gave up 4 bases, with 10 bases separating them. Germline-derived CDR1 and CDR2 are SGHTA and FQGNSA. The CDR3 sequence is 14 residues long. The CDR3 reads CASSLGGRFYGYTF. The CDR3 DNA follows: TGTGCCAGCAGCTTAGGTGGCAGGTTCTATGGCTACACCTTC.

The chain joins TRBV12-3 or TRBV12-4 to TRBJ2-7; D perhaps matches TRBD1 (6 bases). The CDR3 covers 13 residues. V was clipped by 6 bases and J by 7 bases, with 16 bases between them. As DNA, the CDR3 is TGTGCCAGCAGATACAGGGTTTTTGGGGAGCAGTACTTC. This encodes CASRYRVFGEQYF.

The table lists this clonotype with many counts. The rearrangement joins TRBV7-2 to TRBJ2-6, with D possibly being TRBD2 (7 bases). V lost 0 bases and J lost 0, with 9 bases in between. The CDR3 consists of 17 residues. Germline V gene sequence: CDR1 SGHTA, CDR2 FQGNSA. CDR3 region: CASSLAGGPSGANVLTF. Here the CDR3 DNA reads TGTGCCAGCAGCTTAGCGGGGGGGCCCTCTGGGGCCAACGTCCTGACTTTC.

This clonotype was counted many times. The chain is built from TRBV9 and TRBJ1-1; D is undetermined. This CDR3 has 15 residues. Germline CDR1 and CDR2: SGDLS and YYNGEE. Trimming took off 2 bases at V and 0 bases at J, with 11 bases between the two ends. In DNA, the CDR3 is TGTGCCAGCAGCGTCAAGGCGGCTCTGAACACTGAAGCTTTCTTT. Amino acids: CASSVKAALNTEAFF.

The sample holds many counts of this clonotype. V gene TRBV4-3 combines with J gene TRBJ2-5; D is uncertain. CDR1 is LGHNA and CDR2 is YSLEER in the germline V gene. This CDR3 is built from 13 residues. V was shortened by 10 bases and J by 2 bases, with 14 bases between the two germline ends. CDR3 nucleotides: TGCGCCACCCCAGACTTGCCACAAGAGACCCAGTACTTC. Amino acids: CATPDLPQETQYF.

This clonotype was seen a few times. The CDR3 DNA reads as TGTGCCAGCCGGCCGCGGTCTGGCGGGGGTACAGATACGCAGTATTTT. This translates into CASRPRSGGGTDTQYF. The genes are TRBV27 and TRBJ2-3, with 7 nucleotides matching TRBD2. CDR3 length: 16 amino acids. J lost 3 bases, V lost 8 bases, and 14 bases had no gene match. The germline V gene has CDR1 MNHEY and CDR2 SMNVEV (reference sequence).

There are many counts of this clonotype. The gene calls are TRBV20-1 and TRBJ2-5; a weak D match, TRBD1 (6 bases). V lost 5 bases, J lost 0 bases, and 10 bases lay in between. The CDR3 runs to 13 residues. The germline CDR1 and CDR2 sequences are DFQATT and SNEGSKA (reference sequence). The CDR3 DNA is TGCAGTGCTTACAGGGACAACCAAGAGACCCAGTACTTC. Protein: CSAYRDNQETQYF.

This clonotype was seen ten or more times. This chain uses TRBV7-2 with TRBJ2-6; D not resolved. The germline V and J ends were trimmed by 1 base and 0 bases, with 7 bases remaining between them. The CDR3 totals 16 residues. Germline lookup yields CDR1 SGHTA and CDR2 FQGNSA. The CDR3 DNA reads as TGTGCCAGCAGCTTAGGCAGGTTCTCTGGGGCCAACGTCCTGACTTTC. Protein product: CASSLGRFSGANVLTF.

The genes are TRBV2 and TRBJ2-1; D unresolved. The V gene lost 8 bases and the J gene lost 8 bases, with 10 bases spanning the gap. The CDR3 covers 11 residues. The germline V gene encodes CDR1 SNHLY and CDR2 FYNNEI. The DNA for the CDR3 is TGTGCCAGCGCTGAGTTCGATGAGCAGTTCTTC. Translated: CASAEFDEQFF.

This clonotype was counted at least ten times. The chain uses TRBV25-1 and TRBJ2-7; D perhaps matches TRBD2 (6 bases). Germline V CDR1 and CDR2: MGHDK, SYGVNS. The CDR3 is 16 amino acids. V shed 1 base and J shed 2 bases, with 15 bases lying between them. This chain's CDR3 is CASSESGEENPYEQYF. The CDR3 bases are TGTGCCAGCAGTGAATCGGGGGAGGAGAACCCCTACGAGCAGTACTTC.

In this sample, this clonotype turned up many times. The rearrangement uses TRBV20-1 and TRBJ1-4; D is unresolved. There are 12 residues in the CDR3. V shed 3 bases and J shed 8 bases, with 10 bases lying between them. Looked up from germline, CDR1 is DFQATT and CDR2 is SNEGSKA (reference sequence). CDR3 DNA sequence: TGCAGTGCTAGCCTACTGAGAGAAAAACTGTTTTTT. Protein: CSASLLREKLFF.

This clonotype was recorded at least ten times. The V call is TRBV5-1, the J call TRBJ2-4; possibly TRBD1 for D (5 bases). The CDR3 extends over 13 amino acids. Trimming shortened V by 1 base and J by 8 bases, and 10 bases separated the two germline ends. The V gene's germline CDR1 is SGHRS and CDR2 YFSETQ. CDR3 DNA: TGCGCCAGCAGCTTGCCCGACAGCGACATTCAGTACTTC. It translates to CASSLPDSDIQYF.

This clonotype appeared many times. The rearrangement links TRBV7-9 to TRBJ1-1; 8 positions agree with TRBD1. Trimming took 5 bases from V and 2 from J; bases not matched to a gene: 4. CDR1 SEHNR and CDR2 FQNEAQ come from the germline V gene (reference sequence). This CDR3 contains 14 residues. CDR3 sequence reads: CASSQGASNTEAFF. CDR3 in DNA: TGTGCCAGCAGCCAGGGGGCTTCAAACACTGAAGCTTTCTTT.

This clonotype has only a few counts. Mismatch with germline at one junction end may stem from a read error. The chain has TRBV24-1 and TRBJ2-2; 7 positions match TRBD1. Germline-derived CDR1 and CDR2 are KGHDR and SFDVKD. The CDR3 is made up of 16 amino acids. The chain's CDR3 is CATRNDRESHTGELFF. Here the CDR3 DNA reads TGCGCCACCCGAAACGACAGGGAATCACACACCGGGGAGCTGTTTTTT.

This clonotype was recorded a few times. V usage is TRBV20-1 and J usage is TRBJ1-5; 7 positions match TRBD1. The germline V gene has CDR1 DFQATT and CDR2 SNEGSKA (reference sequence). Trimming took 3 bases from V and 5 from J; bases not matched to a gene: 4. The CDR3 totals 13 residues. As DNA, the CDR3 is TGCAGTGCTAGCGACAGGGAGGATCAGCCCCAGCATTTT. Protein product: CSASDREDQPQHF.

Ten or more counts support this clonotype. The gene calls are TRBV20-1 and TRBJ2-7; D may be TRBD1 or TRBD2 (5 bases each). The CDR3 is made up of 13 amino acids. Trimming shortened V by 4 bases and J by 4 bases, and 14 bases separated the two germline ends. The germline CDR1 and CDR2 sequences are DFQATT and SNEGSKA (reference sequence). This CDR3 is CSATLRDPYEQYF. The CDR3 coding sequence is TGCAGTGCTACGCTCCGGGACCCTTACGAGCAGTACTTC.

This clonotype has more than one count but fewer than ten. This chain connects TRBV5-4 to TRBJ2-5; D possibly corresponds to TRBD2 (6 bases). The germline V and J ends were trimmed by 0 bases and 4 bases, with 10 bases remaining between them. The CDR3 covers 14 residues. Germline CDR1 and CDR2: SGHNT and YYREEE (reference sequence). DNA of the CDR3: TGTGCCAGCAGCTTGGGATTAGCGGCAGAGACCCAGTACTTC. Translated, it gives CASSLGLAAETQYF.

This clonotype has just a few counts. This sequence joins TRBV19 and TRBJ2-5; 9 bases agree with TRBD1. CDR3 length: 14 amino acids. Germline loops: CDR1 LNHDA, CDR2 SQIVND (reference sequence). J lost 4 bases, V lost 2 bases, and 2 bases had no gene match. The CDR3 nucleotides are TGTGCCAGTAGTATAACAGGGGGCGGAGAGACCCAGTACTTC. Residues: CASSITGGGETQYF. Based on the CDR3 plus reference TRBV19 and TRBJ2-5, the full variable domain is DGGITQSPKYLFRKEGQNVTLSCEQNLNHDAMYWYRQDPGQGLRLIYYSQIVNDFQKGDIAEGYSVSREKKESFPLTVTSAQKNPTAFYLCASSITGGGETQYFGPGTRLLVL.

Many counts were recorded for this clonotype. The chain uses TRBV20-1 and TRBJ1-5; a weak D match, TRBD1 (6 bases). This CDR3 contains 14 residues. From germline, CDR1 is DFQATT and CDR2 SNEGSKA (reference sequence). Trimming left V 4 bases short and J 0 bases short, with 10 bases between. CDR3 sequence (DNA): TGCAGTGCTACCGACAGGCGTAGCAATCAGCCCCAGCATTTT. Translation gives CSATDRRSNQPQHF.

The chain couples TRBV7-2 to TRBJ1-3, with 8 bases identical to TRBD1. The CDR3 is made up of 17 amino acids. Germline V lookup: CDR1 SGHTA, CDR2 FQGNSA. V trimming: 0 bases; J trimming: 0 bases; junction bases outside the gene matches: 4. CDR3 DNA sequence: TGTGCCAGCAGCTTAGCCGCAGGGGGCCTCTCTGGAAACACCATATATTTT. This encodes CASSLAAGGLSGNTIYF.

This clonotype was counted only a few times. This chain joins TRBV11-3 and TRBJ2-5; perhaps D is TRBD1 or TRBD2 (5 bases each). The CDR3 spans 15 residues. Trimming cost V 2 bases and J 0 bases, with 10 bases left between them. The V gene's germline CDR1 is SGHNT and CDR2 YENEEA. The CDR3 DNA reads TGTGCCAGCAGCTTATCCCGGGACCACCAAGAGACCCAGTACTTC. Translated, it gives CASSLSRDHQETQYF.

This clonotype was counted a few times. The chain combines TRBV2 with TRBJ1-2; possible D gene TRBD1, 5 bases. The germline V gene has CDR1 SNHLY and CDR2 FYNNEI. With 11 bases removed from V and 5 bases from J, the gap between germline ends came to 15 bases. The CDR3 contains 12 residues. Written as DNA, the CDR3 is TGTGCCGGACTCGGGGCAGTTTATGGCTACACCTTC. Its protein product is CAGLGAVYGYTF.

This clonotype was seen at least ten times. This chain joins TRBV12-3 or TRBV12-4 and TRBJ1-4, with 10 positions matching TRBD1. The CDR3 has 15 residues. Trimming at V came to 5 bases and at J to 5 bases, leaving 5 bases not matched to a gene. CDR3: CASSKRTGGNEKLFF. The CDR3 DNA sequence: TGTGCCAGCAGTAAACGGACAGGGGGAAATGAAAAACTGTTTTTT.